This record looks at one T cell receptor (beta chain) sequence and its context. A clone one base away is much larger, so this may be a read error. The germline V gene has CDR1 ENHRY and CDR2 SYGVKD. The CDR3 extends over 13 amino acids. The sample comes from a study of blood T cells in healthy people across ages. Combining a sample-barcoded 5' primer with a J-beta primer mix, a second PCR ran for 7 to 11 cycles. One entry per CDR3 protein results from TCRdb running MiXCR on the 5' RACE reads. The sample lists over 600,000 distinct CDR3 sequences, about 47% occurring once. The clonotype was recovered from a man aged 80 or over in good health. The chain employs TRBV10-3 and TRBJ2-5; no firm D call. Material: blood. The CDR3 protein is CAVSESGQETQYF. DNA for the CDR3: TGTGCCGTCAGTGAGTCTGGCCAAGAGACCCAGTACTTC.